Below, one T cell receptor beta chain is given with its context. Its target is not known. The data were obtained in a study of blood T cells in healthy people across ages. Study results and limitations: With age, beta diversity per million T cells declined roughly linearly, significantly by over 35. PBMCs went unsorted, and a conclusive naive versus antigen-experienced comparison was therefore prevented.

A second PCR, run for about 7 to 11 cycles, used a sample-barcoded 5' primer plus a J-beta primer mix. Each TCR beta cDNA got a 12-nucleotide random molecular identifier. Each CDR3 protein is one row after TCRdb ran MiXCR on the 5' RACE reads. The top ten clones hold more than 25% of a sample with hundreds of thousands of distinct CDR3 sequences, roughly 50% of them seen once. The CDR3 has 14 residues. Germline CDR1 PRHDT, CDR2 FYEKMQ (reference sequence). Germline trimming cut 5 bases from V and 5 bases from J; bases unmatched to any gene: 8. The specimen sequenced was blood. The rearrangement links TRBV13 to TRBJ1-2, with TRBD1 matching 7 bases. The source is a man aged 40-55 years in good health. CDR3 amino acids: CASSPRDSRYGYTF. CDR3 sequence (DNA): TGTGCCAGCAGCCCAAGGGACAGCCGGTATGGCTACACCTTC.